This paragraph covers one T cell receptor (beta chain) sequence. This clonotype has just a few counts. No antigen is known for it. Qualities for individual bases were not recorded, and no much larger clone is one base off. The sample originates from a study of identical twins (dated by TCRdb to 2016 to 2017). About the investigation overall: To test whether fetal clonotypes persist, the study used deep sequencing on TCR alpha and beta repertoires from monozygotic twins, unrelated adults of various ages, and cord blood. Replicate twin experiments were performed at different times using different library preparation protocols to rule out contamination.

Every donor in the study was a healthy Caucasian. Three pairs of female monozygotic twins, all aged about 18 to 29 years, made up the twin cohort. CD4+ and CD8+ T cell populations were isolated with positive isolation kits from Invitrogen. The germline V gene specifies LGHNA as CDR1 and YSLEER as CDR2. V is pruned by 2 bases and J by 9 bases, leaving 5 bases of the junction without a gene match. The CDR3, cysteine through phenylalanine, is 14 amino acids long. The DNA shown is the 42-base CDR3, in frame from base 1. Paper-wide results and their limitations: Invariant T cells such as MAIT and iNKT could partly confound zero-insertion analyses, although diverse VJ usage argued against such confounding for most clonotypes. Because the same donors could not be followed over many years, conclusions were based on cross-sectional statistical analysis. Fewer insertions were carried by abundant cord blood beta clonotypes, a similar but weaker trend appeared in young adult naive repertoires, and no such trend appeared in memory repertoires. In monozygotic twins, recombination models systematically underestimated out-of-frame TCR alpha sharing, but the models matched the sharing seen between unrelated individuals. The excess sharing between twins in beta out-of-frame sequences was weaker because fewer shared sequences reduced the signal-to-noise ratio. Compared with coincidental sharing between unrelated individuals, an excess of low generation-probability sequences was observed among out-of-frame TCR alpha sequences shared between twins.

The library was made by 5' RACE. The data were produced on an Illumina HiSeq 2000. Template switching added a universal primer binding site, and the final cDNA carried a unique molecular identifier that allowed TCR cDNA molecules to be counted accurately. Specific primers in the conserved constant-segment region were used to synthesize first-strand cDNA for the TCR alpha and beta chains. To control for contamination, every cDNA library carried two barcodes: a SMART-Mk sample barcode plus Illumina barcodes. Two successive PCR steps introduced TruSeq adapter sequences along with Illumina sample barcodes. The Illumina HiSeq platform was used with custom primers to sequence TCR alpha and beta cDNA libraries. The original pipeline was this. MiGEC was used to process raw reads and extract unique molecular identifiers, and MiXCR was used to find CDR3 positions. Recombination models were inferred per individual with the repgenHMM and IGoR tools using an EM algorithm. Shared clonotypes were analyzed with the tcR package in R, and sharing was normalized by the product of cloneset sizes. To study raw recombination free of thymic and clonal selection effects, out-of-frame nonproductive sequences were analyzed. The raw public data were reprocessed by TCRdb itself: fastp quality trimming at Q25, MiXCR clonotype calling, in-frame beta chains only. Every entry covers one CDR3 protein and lists the most common genes and DNA from its rows. For this entry, the V and J calls and clone size follow TCRdb and not the study's own pipeline. This sample comprises 500,000 to 550,000 distinct CDR3 sequences, roughly 21% of them detected only once. Together, the top ten hold approximately 0.95% of the sample.

The sample was also reused in another study, on T cells expressing NK-cell markers. The second study also describes: Eight or nine donors provided sorted CD3+CD56+NKG2C+, CD3+CD56+NKG2C- and CD3+CD56-NKG2C+ T-cell subsets, whose TCR beta-chain repertoires were profiled. Of the eight sequenced donors, seven were found to be HCMV-seropositive and one was found to be HCMV-seronegative. In several experiments an anti-gammadeltaTCR antibody was added to restrict sorting to alphabetaTCR-expressing T cells. In several donors, the dominant CD3+CD56+NKG2C+ clonotypes were among the top 10 CD8+ clonotypes and accounted for roughly 1.0-7.5% of CD8+ T cells. Those dominant clonotypes were again the most abundant among CD3+CD56-NKG2C+ cells in several donors, at about 28.3-65%. Whether the expanded NKG2C-expressing T cell clones were specific for HCMV antigens remained unclear. The eight sequenced donors were randomly selected healthy volunteers, three men and five women. A commercial ELISA kit detecting HCMV-specific IgG in serum was used to determine HCMV serostatus. MIGEC handled demultiplexing of the reads and grouping by UMI, while MiTCR was used to assemble and quantify clonotypes. To exclude erroneous sequences, only TCR cDNA sequences supported by at least two reads were retained. Downstream repertoire analysis used the tcR package, and clonotypes were matched across fractions by CDR3 nucleotide sequence plus V segment. Antigen specificity was annotated against VDJdb with VDJmatch, allowing one amino acid substitution in CDR3.

The rearranged chain carries TRBV4-3 and TRBJ2-2; 8 of the junction bases match TRBD2. The receptor comes from a woman aged 18-29 years in good health. Input material: CD4+ T cells sorted from blood. The DNA is as follows: TGCGCCAGCAGCCAAATTAGCGGGATTCGGGAGCTGTTTTTT. Its amino acids are CASSQISGIRELFF.